The rows below give T cell receptor beta chains drawn from one sample of a study of persistence of HIV-infected CD4 T cells. Their antigens remain unidentified. Profiled with immunoSEQ multiplex PCR; TCRdb holds only in-frame clones, not every one. The repertoire holds approximately 20,000 clones, with more than 75% as singletons. The source was CD4+ T cells sorted from PBMCs after 18-hour stimulation, collected from a patient who received antiretroviral therapy. These receptors were taken from an adult man with HIV who was CMV-seropositive. Each CDR3 is given with its conserved first and last residue. A D gene is named only where the DNA matches it firmly. The listing skips clone size in some rows; elsewhere it reads once, few, many or a size class.

cdr3_length	v_call	clone_size	j_call	d_call	cdr3_nt	cdr3_aa
13	TRBV18	NA	TRBJ1-1	TRBD1	TGTGCAGGGACAGGGGCACCGAACACTGAAGCTTTCTTT	CAGTGAPNTEAFF
15	TRBV5-6	NA	TRBJ2-2	TRBD1	TGTGCCAGCAGCTCGACAGGGGTAGGGACCGGGGAGCTGTTTTTT	CASSSTGVGTGELFF
15	TRBV19	NA	TRBJ2-3	NA	TGTGCCAGTAGTAAGGGGACCGGCGGCACAGATACGCAGTATTTT	CASSKGTGGTDTQYF
15	TRBV5-1	NA	TRBJ2-5	TRBD1	TGCGCCAGCAGCTCCGGGACAGGGTTAAGGGAGACCCAGTACTTC	CASSSGTGLRETQYF
14	TRBV6-5	NA	TRBJ1-6	NA	TGTGCCAGCAGTTACCGGGACATGGGGTTCCCCCTCCACTTT	CASSYRDMGFPLHF
14	TRBV10-3	NA	TRBJ1-1	NA	TGTGCCAGTACTAAACAGGGCCCGAACACTGAAGCTTTCTTT	CASTKQGPNTEAFF
11	TRBV3-1/TRBV3-2	few	TRBJ1-1	NA	TGTGCCAGCAGCCAATTCACTGAAGCTTTCTTT	CASSQFTEAFF
15	TRBV6-1	NA	TRBJ2-7	TRBD1	TGTGCCACCCTTACCGGGACAGGGGGCGTCTACGAGCAGTACTTC	CATLTGTGGVYEQYF
16	TRBV4-2	NA	TRBJ1-6	NA	TGTGCCAGCAGCCAAGATGGCACAGGGATACATTCACCCCTCCACTTT	CASSQDGTGIHSPLHF
13	TRBV12-3/TRBV12-4	NA	TRBJ1-1	NA	TGTGCCAGCAGCCGAGGGGAGAACTCTGAAGCTTTCTTT	CASSRGENSEAFF
17	TRBV7-2	NA	TRBJ1-3	NA	TGTGCCAGCAGCTTTCCGGGACGCCCCGGCTCTGGAAACACCATATATTTT	CASSFPGRPGSGNTIYF
14	TRBV2	NA	TRBJ1-2	NA	TGTGCCAGCAGTGAAACCCCCAGAGATTATGGCTACACCTTC	CASSETPRDYGYTF
13	TRBV14	few	TRBJ2-5	TRBD2	TGTGCCAGCAGTCCGGGACTAGGGAGGGGCCAGTACTTC	CASSPGLGRGQYF
17	TRBV14	NA	TRBJ1-4	NA	TGTGCCAGCAGCCAAGATGTGGCAGAAGATAGGAAAGAAAAACTGTTTTTT	CASSQDVAEDRKEKLFF
13	TRBV7-2	few	TRBJ2-1	TRBD1	TGTGCCAGCAAGGGACAGGGGTACAATGAGCAGTTCTTC	CASKGQGYNEQFF
17	TRBV30	NA	TRBJ1-5	TRBD1	TGTGCCTGGAGTGCCCGGGACAGTGTCTATAGCAATCAGCCCCAGCATTTT	CAWSARDSVYSNQPQHF
16	TRBV9	once	TRBJ1-3	NA	TGTGCCAGCGCACCATTCGGTACGTCCTCTGGAAACACCATATATTTT	CASAPFGTSSGNTIYF
13	TRBV2	NA	TRBJ2-7	NA	TGTGCCAGCGCGGGGATAGCCCCAGCGCGGCAGTACTTC	CASAGIAPARQYF
14	TRBV18	NA	TRBJ2-4	TRBD2	TGTGCCAGCTCACTTGGTAGCGGGGGAAACATTCAGTACTTC	CASSLGSGGNIQYF
19	TRBV19	NA	TRBJ2-6	TRBD2	TGTGCCACCCTTGGACTAGCGGGGGGCCCCTTAGATGGGGCCAACGTCCTGACTTTC	CATLGLAGGPLDGANVLTF
14	TRBV19	NA	TRBJ2-7	NA	TGTGCCAGTAGTATAGGCAGGGGACCCTACGAGCAGTACTTC	CASSIGRGPYEQYF
15	TRBV19	once	TRBJ2-7	TRBD1	TGTGCCAGTAGCCTCGGGACAGGGGACGCCTACGAGCAGTACTTC	CASSLGTGDAYEQYF
14	TRBV2	NA	TRBJ1-5	TRBD1	TGTGCCAGCACTCCGGGACAGGGAAATCAGCCCCAGCATTTT	CASTPGQGNQPQHF
14	TRBV5-1	few	TRBJ2-2	NA	TGCGCCAGCAGCCCGTCGCCAACTTCCGGGGAGCTGTTTTTT	CASSPSPTSGELFF
14	TRBV5-6	NA	TRBJ1-5	NA	TGTGCCAGCAGCCTATCAGGGGTTCATCAGCCCCAGCATTTT	CASSLSGVHQPQHF
14	TRBV19	NA	TRBJ2-5	NA	TGTGCCAGTAGTATGAACCCGTACCAAGAGACCCAGTACTTC	CASSMNPYQETQYF
16	TRBV18	NA	TRBJ1-1	NA	TGTGCCAGCTCACCATCGCAGGGCTCCATGAACACTGAAGCTTTCTTT	CASSPSQGSMNTEAFF
15	TRBV19	once	TRBJ1-2	NA	TGTGCCAGTATCAGATCCGGGACGGATCATTATGGCTACACCTTC	CASIRSGTDHYGYTF
16	TRBV3-1/TRBV3-2	NA	TRBJ1-4	NA	TGTGCCAGCAGCCAATCCTCGACTTCTCCGAATGAAAAACTGTTTTTT	CASSQSSTSPNEKLFF
14	TRBV7-2	few	TRBJ1-1	NA	TGTGCCAGCAGCTTTTCCGCTATGAACACTGAAGCTTTCTTT	CASSFSAMNTEAFF
13	TRBV12-5	few	TRBJ1-1	TRBD1	TGTGCTAGTGGTTACAGGGGTGGCACTGAAGCTTTCTTT	CASGYRGGTEAFF
16	TRBV5-1	NA	TRBJ2-1	NA	TGCGCCAGCAGCTTCCGGGCACCAGGGGTAGGAGATGAGCAGTTCTTC	CASSFRAPGVGDEQFF
15	TRBV19	NA	TRBJ2-6	TRBD1	TGTGCCAGTAAAGGACAGGTCTCTGGGGCCAACGTCCTGACTTTC	CASKGQVSGANVLTF
14	TRBV7-9	NA	TRBJ1-4	NA	TGTGCCAGCAGCTTCCAGGGTCTGGGCGAAAAACTGTTTTTT	CASSFQGLGEKLFF
16	TRBV10-3	NA	TRBJ2-1	NA	TGTGCCATCAGTGATCCCAAAGGGACAACCATCAATGAGCAGTTCTTC	CAISDPKGTTINEQFF